This passage covers 12 T cell receptor beta chains from one sample sequenced in a study of cytomegalovirus exposure and HLA in healthy donors. The PCR was carried out with 60 Vbeta primers and 13 Jbeta primers. Produced via immunoSEQ multiplex PCR; TCRdb's table is partial and in-frame only. The profile shows 160,000 or so clones, 70% to 80% of them singletons. The sequenced sample consisted of PBMCs. The source of these receptors is a man aged 35 to 55 in good health and CMV-seronegative.

This clone was observed a few times. The chain uses TRBV27 and TRBJ2-7, with D uncertain. This CDR3 comprises 13 residues. Per germline, CDR1 MNHEY and CDR2 SMNVEV (reference sequence). Trimming left V 3 bases short and J 3 bases short, with 9 bases between. CDR3 sequence (DNA): TGTGCCAGCAGTTTCCGCCCAGGCTACGAGCAGTACTTC. Amino acid sequence: CASSFRPGYEQYF.

V usage is TRBV7-9 and J usage is TRBJ1-2; 8 nucleotides line up with TRBD1. Germline CDR1 and CDR2: SEHNR and FQNEAQ (reference sequence). V lost 5 bases to trimming and J lost 5 bases; unmatched junction nucleotides: 7. This CDR3 contains 14 residues. The DNA of the CDR3 is TGTGCCAGCAGCCTAGGACAGGGCCCTTATGGCTACACCTTC. Amino acids: CASSLGQGPYGYTF.

The gene calls are TRBV5-6 and TRBJ2-1, with D uncertain. Germline V gives CDR1 SGHDT, CDR2 YYEEEE. The CDR3 covers 14 residues. The V end was cut by 4 bases, the J end by 11 bases, with 19 bases between. CDR3 sequence (DNA): TGTGCCAGCAGCGCCACCGACATCCGAGACCAGCAGTTCTTC. It specifies CASSATDIRDQQFF.

The chain carries TRBV11-2 and TRBJ2-3; 8 bases fit TRBD2. Trimming at V came to 0 bases and at J to 1 base, leaving 9 bases not matched to a gene. The CDR3 runs 18 residues. CDR1 SGHAT and CDR2 FQNNGV come from the germline V gene. The CDR3 reads CASSLEGSGTSRTDTQYF. The DNA for the CDR3 is TGTGCCAGCAGCTTAGAGGGTAGCGGGACCTCCCGCACAGATACGCAGTATTTT.

CDR3 loop: CASSRRGPSAGGPYNEQFF. Here the CDR3 DNA reads TGTGCCAGCAGCCGCAGGGGACCTTCGGCGGGAGGGCCCTACAATGAGCAGTTCTTC. The V and J genes are TRBV7-2 and TRBJ2-1; 9 bases agree with TRBD2. With V trimmed by 5 bases and J by 2 bases, 16 bases remained unmatched. Germline loops: CDR1 SGHTA, CDR2 FQGNSA. This CDR3 comprises 19 residues.

The rearrangement uses TRBV7-9 and TRBJ1-2, with TRBD1 as a possible D gene (5 bases). V dropped 5 bases and J dropped 4 bases, with 14 bases sitting between them. This CDR3 comprises 14 residues. Germline loops: CDR1 SEHNR, CDR2 FQNEAQ (reference sequence). In DNA, the CDR3 is TGTGCCAGCAGCAGGGGCAGGGAAGGCTATGGCTACACCTTC. Translation: CASSRGREGYGYTF.

The chain links TRBV7-8 to TRBJ2-3; D might be TRBD2 (5 bases). This CDR3 is 14 amino acids long. Germline V CDR1 and CDR2: SGHVS, FQNEAQ. Trimming left V 2 bases short and J 3 bases short, with 9 bases between. In DNA, the CDR3 is TGTGCCAGCAGCTTACGCGGGCAGACAGATACGCAGTATTTT. As protein: CASSLRGQTDTQYF.

This clone was counted between two and nine times. The chain is built from TRBV4-1 and TRBJ2-5, with TRBD2 identical over 7 bases. V dropped 3 bases and J dropped 7; count of bases not matched to a gene: 17. Germline assignment: CDR1 MGHRA and CDR2 YSYEKL. The CDR3 runs 17 residues. CDR3 bases: TGCGCCAGCAGCCATCCCGTGGGAGGGCTCTTAAACAGGACCCAGTACTTC. Translated, it gives CASSHPVGGLLNRTQYF.

A few counts support this clone. This chain joins TRBV14 and TRBJ2-6; a possible D gene is TRBD1 (5 bases). Trimming took 1 base from V and 0 from J, leaving 10 bases between them. The CDR3 covers 17 residues. In germline, CDR1 is SGHDN, CDR2 FVKESK. CDR3 sequence: CASSQGQPSSGANVLTF. The CDR3 bases are TGTGCCAGCAGCCAAGGACAGCCAAGCTCTGGGGCCAACGTCCTGACTTTC. The full variable domain, its missing parts supplied by reference TRBV14 and TRBJ2-6, is EAGVTQFPSHSVIEKGQTVTLRCDPISGHDNLYWYRRVMGKEIKFLLHFVKESKQDESGMPNNRFLAERTGGTYSTLKVQPAELEDSGVYFCASSQGQPSSGANVLTFGAGSRLTVL.

J is TRBJ2-1 and V is TRBV13, with D possibly TRBD2 on 5 matching bases. From germline, CDR1 is PRHDT and CDR2 FYEKMQ (reference sequence). The V end was cut by 2 bases, the J end by 12 bases, with 17 bases between. This CDR3 is built from 14 residues. CDR3 in DNA: TGTGCCAGCAGCTTAAAACTAGTTGATGGCGGGCAGTTCTTC. As protein: CASSLKLVDGGQFF.

On this clone: One end of the junction does not line up with germline, which may come from a read error. The chain couples TRBV7-7 to TRBJ2-3; D possibly corresponds to TRBD1 (5 bases). The CDR3 has 15 amino acids. The V gene's germline CDR1 is SSHAT and CDR2 FNYEAQ (reference sequence). CDR3 sequence: CASSLELTGADTQYF. The CDR3 nucleotides read TGTGCTAGCAGCTTAGAGCTTACAGGTGCAGATACGCAGTATTTT.

This clone was seen more than once but under ten times. The same CDR3 is also encoded by other DNA sequences in this sample. The chain is built from TRBV6-1 and TRBJ1-4; D unresolved. CDR3 length equals 15 residues. Germline lookup yields CDR1 MNHNS and CDR2 SASEGT. V was shortened by 0 bases and J by 8 bases, with 13 bases between the two germline ends. CDR3 DNA: TGTGCCAGCAGTGAAGCGGGCGGGCTTGGAGAAAAACTGTTTTTT. This encodes CASSEAGGLGEKLFF.